The 22 T cell receptor beta chains listed next were all sequenced from one sample in a study of blood T cells in healthy people across ages. The second PCR ran about 6 to 12 cycles with a sample-barcoded 5' primer and J-beta primers. TCRdb re-derived calls from the 5' RACE reads in MiXCR, one entry per CDR3 protein. Seen here are under 2 million distinct CDR3 sequences, approximately 32% observed once, and the top ten hold about 11%. Sequencing was carried out using blood. The source is a woman in her 30s in good health.

This clonotype occurred many times. V is TRBV7-9 and J is TRBJ2-4, with 9 bases identical to TRBD2. V lost 4 bases, J lost 12 bases, and 1 base stayed unmatched. CDR3 size: 11 residues. Germline assignment: CDR1 SEHNR and CDR2 FQNEAQ (reference sequence). CDR3 in DNA: TGTGCCAGCAGCTCGGGACTAGCTCAGTACTTC. Amino acid sequence: CASSSGLAQYF.

This chain joins TRBV7-2 and TRBJ2-1; no firm D call. Trimming shortened V by 0 bases and J by 4 bases, and 10 bases separated the two germline ends. CDR3 length equals 15 residues. CDR1 is SGHTA and CDR2 is FQGNSA in the germline V gene. CDR3 coding DNA: TGTGCCAGCAGCTTAGCTGTCAGCCCATACAATGAGCAGTTCTTC. Protein: CASSLAVSPYNEQFF.

This clonotype was seen a few times. This chain joins TRBV20-1 and TRBJ2-1, with TRBD2 identical over 8 bases. The CDR3 totals 14 residues. Trimming at V came to 7 bases and at J to 7 bases, leaving 12 bases not matched to a gene. Looked up from germline, CDR1 is DFQATT and CDR2 is SNEGSKA (reference sequence). The DNA of the CDR3 is TGCAGTGTGGCGGTAGCGGGGATGACAAATGAGCAGTTCTTC. Its protein product is CSVAVAGMTNEQFF.

This clonotype was observed a few times. The chain links TRBV12-3 or TRBV12-4 to TRBJ2-7; 7 nucleotides agree with TRBD2. This CDR3 is 15 amino acids long. After removal of 5 bases from V and 6 bases from J, the junction contained 13 bases not matched to a gene. This CDR3 reads CASSAFGGTDREQYF. The CDR3 region has the DNA TGTGCCAGCAGTGCCTTCGGGGGGACTGATCGCGAGCAGTACTTC.

Only a few counts were recorded for this clonotype. The chain links TRBV5-1 to TRBJ2-1; TRBD2 might be the D (5 bases). CDR1 and CDR2 (germline): SGHRS, YFSETQ. This CDR3 region has 14 residues. V lost 0 bases to trimming and J lost 8 bases, with 12 bases between them. As DNA, the CDR3 is TGCGCCAGCAGCTTGGAAGAGGGCAAGGATGAGCAGTTCTTC. Its translation is CASSLEEGKDEQFF. Full variable domain (remainder filled in from reference TRBV5-1 and TRBJ2-1): KAGVTQTPRYLIKTRGQQVTLSCSPISGHRSVSWYQQTPGQGLQFLFEYFSETQRNKGNFPGRFSGRQFSNSRSEMNVSTLELGDSALYLCASSLEEGKDEQFFGPGTRLTVL.

This clonotype was seen a handful of times. This chain connects TRBV5-5 to TRBJ2-1; D might be TRBD1 or TRBD2, each matching 5 bases. Germline CDR1 and CDR2: SGHKS and YYEKEE (reference sequence). The CDR3 runs to 13 residues. The V gene lost 4 bases and the J gene lost 6 bases, with 11 bases spanning the gap. Here the CDR3 reads CASSLGDGNEQFF. The CDR3 DNA reads as TGTGCCAGCAGCCTCGGGGACGGCAATGAGCAGTTCTTC.

Only a few counts were recorded for this clonotype. V is TRBV24-1 and J is TRBJ2-3; D ambiguous. The CDR3 contains 14 residues. The V and J ends lost 1 base and 5 bases respectively, with 9 bases between them. Germline assignment: CDR1 KGHDR and CDR2 SFDVKD. In DNA form, the CDR3 reads TGTGCCACCAGTGATTTTACAGCGCAAGATACGCAGTATTTT. Residues: CATSDFTAQDTQYF.

The chain uses TRBV5-1 and TRBJ1-4; no clear D. Germline lookup yields CDR1 SGHRS and CDR2 YFSETQ. The CDR3 sequence is 15 residues long. V was pared by 4 bases and J by 8 bases, with 18 bases between. In nucleotides, the CDR3 is TGCGCCAGCAGCCCTGACGGGAGGGTTGAAGAAAAACTGTTTTTT. Its translation: CASSPDGRVEEKLFF.

The chain couples TRBV5-4 to TRBJ1-1; D unclear. The CDR3 contains 13 residues. From germline, CDR1 is SGHNT and CDR2 YYREEE (reference sequence). V was cut by 4 bases and J by 6 bases, with 13 bases left in between. The CDR3 loop reads CASSPSLEAEAFF. The CDR3 coding sequence is TGTGCCAGCAGCCCGAGCCTTGAGGCTGAAGCTTTCTTT.

This clonotype was observed a few times. The V and J genes are TRBV3-1 and TRBJ1-5, with TRBD1 as a possible D gene (6 bases). CDR1 is LGHDT, CDR2 YNNKEL, per germline (reference sequence). Trimming shortened V by 0 bases and J by 9 bases, and 6 bases separated the two germline ends. This CDR3 is 12 amino acids long. CDR3 protein: CASSQETGPQHF. The CDR3 nucleotides are TGTGCCAGCAGCCAAGAGACAGGGCCCCAGCATTTT. Full variable domain (remainder filled in from reference TRBV3-1 and TRBJ1-5): DTAVSQTPKYLVTQMGNDKSIKCEQNLGHDTMYWYKQDSKKFLKIMFSYNNKELIINETVPNRFSPKSPDKAHLNLHINSLELGDSAVYFCASSQETGPQHFGDGTRLSIL.

This chain uses TRBV5-6 with TRBJ2-5; D not certain. V dropped 4 bases and J dropped 2 bases, with 18 bases sitting between them. Germline CDR1 is SGHDT and CDR2 is YYEEEE. CDR3 length: 16 amino acids. CDR3 region: CASSLGPAPLQETQYF. The CDR3 coding sequence is TGTGCCAGCAGCCTCGGGCCTGCGCCCCTTCAAGAGACCCAGTACTTC.

The gene calls are TRBV12-3 or TRBV12-4 and TRBJ1-5, with 8 bases identical to TRBD1. This CDR3 comprises 16 residues. The V segment lost 6 bases and the J segment 2 bases; nucleotides outside the gene matches: 9. The CDR3 DNA reads TGTGCCAGCAGCATGGGACAGGTATGGGGCAATCAGCCCCAGCATTTT. It encodes CASSMGQVWGNQPQHF.

This clonotype was counted only a few times. This rearrangement joins TRBV20-1 to TRBJ2-5; tentatively, D is TRBD2 (5 bases). The germline gives CDR1 DFQATT, CDR2 SNEGSKA (reference sequence). The CDR3 has 15 residues. Trimming removed 8 bases from V and 7 bases from J, with 26 bases in between. CDR3 residues: CSPYGFFGLVGTQYF. The CDR3 nucleotides read TGCAGTCCTTACGGGTTCTTCGGACTGGTTGGGACCCAGTACTTC.

This clonotype was seen many times. V gene TRBV6-6 combines with J gene TRBJ1-5; a weak D match, TRBD1 (5 bases). CDR3 length: 13 amino acids. CDR1 and CDR2 from the germline V gene are MNHNY and SVGAGI (reference sequence). The ends were cut back, 5 bases at V and 4 bases at J, with 9 bases in the middle. The DNA of the CDR3 is TGTGCCAGCAGTACGGGGGTGAATCAGCCCCAGCATTTT. Its protein is CASSTGVNQPQHF.

In its sample, this clonotype was seen many times. This chain uses TRBV12-3 or TRBV12-4 with TRBJ2-5, with D possibly being TRBD1 (7 bases). This CDR3 spans 16 amino acids. Trimming stripped 3 bases from V and 6 bases from J, with 20 bases between. The CDR3 DNA reads as TGTGCCAGCAGTTTCAGGGGGGAGACAGGATCGAAGACCCAGTACTTC. The encoded protein is CASSFRGETGSKTQYF.

This rearrangement joins TRBV10-2 to TRBJ1-6; D is ambiguous. The germline V and J ends were trimmed by 2 bases and 0 bases, with 11 bases remaining between them. The CDR3 runs to 17 residues. In germline, CDR1 is WSHSY, CDR2 SAAADI. The CDR3 reads CASSEGPLSSYNSPLHF. For the CDR3, the DNA is TGCGCCAGCAGTGAGGGGCCCCTCAGCTCCTATAATTCACCCCTCCACTTT.

The chain uses TRBV20-1 and TRBJ2-1; TRBD2 matches 11 bases. Trimming cost V 2 bases and J 9 bases; bases outside gene matches: 9. Germline loops: CDR1 DFQATT, CDR2 SNEGSKA (reference sequence). CDR3 length: 15 amino acids. This chain's CDR3 is CSARNASGRNGEQFF. For the CDR3, the DNA is TGCAGTGCTAGAAACGCTAGCGGGAGGAACGGTGAGCAGTTCTTC.

This clonotype was seen only a few times. V gene TRBV24-1 combines with J gene TRBJ2-5; 11 bases map to TRBD2. This CDR3 has 17 amino acids. Germline trimming cut 5 bases from V and 1 base from J; bases unmatched to any gene: 8. Looked up from germline, CDR1 is KGHDR and CDR2 is SFDVKD. The CDR3 bases are TGTGCCACCAGTGGGCTAGCGGGAGGAGACACCCAAGAGACCCAGTACTTC. Its translation: CATSGLAGGDTQETQYF.

CDR3 in amino acids: CASSLPWRTRRNEQFF. The CDR3, as DNA: TGTGCCAGCAGCTTACCCTGGAGGACTAGGCGCAATGAGCAGTTCTTC. V and J are TRBV11-2 and TRBJ2-1; 7 nucleotides match TRBD2. V lost 2 bases and J lost 6; bases outside the gene matches: 10. The CDR3 covers 16 residues. Germline V gene lookup returns CDR1 SGHAT and CDR2 FQNNGV.

There are many counts of this clonotype. V gene TRBV20-1 combines with J gene TRBJ2-7; TRBD1 matches at 7 bases. The CDR3 extends over 13 amino acids. Germline V CDR1 and CDR2: DFQATT, SNEGSKA (reference sequence). V was clipped by 6 bases and J by 7 bases; unmatched bases: 12. The CDR3 spells CSAYRDSDREQYF. DNA of the CDR3: TGCAGTGCCTACCGGGACAGCGATAGAGAGCAGTACTTC.

This clonotype was counted at least ten times. The chain uses TRBV12-3 or TRBV12-4 and TRBJ1-1; no definite D call. Trimming removed 6 bases at V and 1 base at J, with 12 bases between. The CDR3 contains 14 residues. In DNA form, the CDR3 reads TGTGCCAGCAGCACCTATAGTCGGAACACTGAAGCTTTCTTT. Translating it yields CASSTYSRNTEAFF.

A note on this clonotype: An end of the junction differs from the germline gene, which may be a read error. V gene TRBV7-9 combines with J gene TRBJ2-5, with D perhaps being TRBD1 or TRBD2 (6 bases each). Germline CDR1 is SEHNR and CDR2 is FQNEAQ (reference sequence). This CDR3 is built from 16 residues. The CDR3 DNA reads as TGTGCCGGCAGCTTAGACCCGTCCAGAGGGGGGGAGACCCAGTACTTC. Protein product: CAGSLDPSRGGETQYF.